The entry below gives a single T cell receptor beta chain sequence along with its context. The data stem from a study of blood T cell repertoires in COVID-19. Participants' own reports of clinical history determined their cohort assignment. The protocol was immunoSEQ multiplex PCR, while the TCRdb copy is restricted to in-frame clones and leaves out a portion. In the table there are 470,000 or so clones, about 85% of which are singletons. CDR3 length: 16 amino acids. V was pared by 6 bases and J by 0 bases, with 14 bases between. CDR1 and CDR2 from the germline V gene are ENHRY and SYGVKD. This chain links TRBV10-3 with TRBJ2-2; D may be TRBD1 (5 bases). The specimen was PBMCs or T cells enriched from blood (not recorded which). The sequence came from a woman aged 18 to 35 with acute COVID-19. The CDR3 sequence: CAIRGQSRSNTGELFF. CDR3 DNA sequence: TGTGCCATCAGGGGGCAGAGCAGATCGAACACCGGGGAGCTGTTTTTT.